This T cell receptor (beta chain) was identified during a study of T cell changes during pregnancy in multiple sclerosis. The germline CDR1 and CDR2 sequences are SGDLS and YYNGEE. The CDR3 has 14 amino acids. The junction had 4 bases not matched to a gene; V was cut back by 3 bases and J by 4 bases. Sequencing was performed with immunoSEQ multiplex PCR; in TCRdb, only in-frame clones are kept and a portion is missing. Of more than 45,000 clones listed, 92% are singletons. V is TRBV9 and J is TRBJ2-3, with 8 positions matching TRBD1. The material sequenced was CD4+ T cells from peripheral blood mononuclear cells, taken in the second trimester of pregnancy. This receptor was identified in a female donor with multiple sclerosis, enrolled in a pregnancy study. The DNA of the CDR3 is TGTGCCAGCAGCGCCAGGGGGCACTCAGATACGCAGTATTTT. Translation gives CASSARGHSDTQYF.